This passage covers 18 T cell receptor beta chains from one sample sequenced in a study of blood T cells in healthy people across ages. A second PCR of 7 to 11 cycles used a sample-barcoded 5' primer and a J-beta primer mix. MiXCR was run by TCRdb on the 5' RACE reads, yielding one entry per CDR3 protein. This sample has about 720,000 distinct CDR3 sequences, with around 25% found just once. The sample was also linked to a second study, of T cells of mothers and their children.

The sequenced sample was blood. The receptors come from a boy aged 10-17 years in good health.

This clonotype was seen a few times. V is TRBV7-9 and J is TRBJ1-4, with D uncertain. This CDR3 region has 13 residues. Trimming took off 5 bases at V and 8 bases at J, with 12 bases between the two ends. Looked up from germline, CDR1 is SEHNR and CDR2 is FQNEAQ (reference sequence). CDR3 DNA: TGTGCCAGCAGCCCCGGTCTGGAGGAAAAACTGTTTTTT. This gives the protein CASSPGLEEKLFF.

This chain connects TRBV19 to TRBJ2-1, with 8 positions matching TRBD1. Trimming at V came to 3 bases and at J to 4 bases, leaving 8 bases not matched to a gene. The CDR3 covers 16 residues. Germline assignment: CDR1 LNHDA and CDR2 SQIVND (reference sequence). The DNA for the CDR3 is TGTGCCAGTAGTATTTTTGGGACAGGAAATTACAATGAGCAGTTCTTC. Protein: CASSIFGTGNYNEQFF.

The chain has TRBV6-2 or TRBV6-3 and TRBJ2-2, with D uncertain. CDR1 MNHEY and CDR2 SVGEGT come from the germline V gene. The CDR3 runs to 13 residues. V shed 6 bases and J shed 4 bases, with 9 bases lying between them. The CDR3 protein is CASRLTPTGELFF. In DNA, the CDR3 is TGTGCCAGCAGACTTACCCCCACCGGGGAGCTGTTTTTT.

This chain uses TRBV7-6 with TRBJ2-7, with D hard to call. Deletions cut 4 bases from V and 7 bases from J, with 14 bases between. Germline V gene lookup returns CDR1 SGHVS and CDR2 FNYEAQ. This CDR3 comprises 13 residues. Written as DNA, the CDR3 is TGTGCCAGCAGCTCCGGCACACTTATGGAGCAGTACTTC. Its protein is CASSSGTLMEQYF.

This chain connects TRBV15 to TRBJ1-5; 7 nucleotides match TRBD1. Germline CDR1 and CDR2: LNHNV and YYDKDF (reference sequence). Trimming took 1 base from V and 0 from J; bases not matched to a gene: 12. The CDR3 spans 19 residues. Here the CDR3 DNA reads TGTGCCACCAGCAGAGTGCCTGGGACAGTACTCGGTAGCAATCAGCCCCAGCATTTT. Protein product: CATSRVPGTVLGSNQPQHF.

This chain uses TRBV5-1 with TRBJ2-1, with D unclear. Trimming shortened V by 0 bases and J by 2 bases, and 9 bases separated the two germline ends. The CDR3 is 15 amino acids. Germline CDR1 reads SGHRS; CDR2 reads YFSETQ. The DNA for the CDR3 is TGCGCCAGCAGCTTGGTCGCTGAGACCTACAATGAGCAGTTCTTC. Translating it yields CASSLVAETYNEQFF.

This chain links TRBV7-2 with TRBJ2-5, with 9 bases aligning to TRBD2. Germline V CDR1 and CDR2: SGHTA, FQGNSA. The CDR3 is 17 residues long. Trimming took 1 base from V and 5 from J; bases not matched to a gene: 11. In nucleotides, the CDR3 is TGTGCCAGCAGCTTAGAAGTAGGCGGGGGGGCCCGCGAGACCCAGTACTTC. Its protein product is CASSLEVGGGARETQYF.

V is TRBV12-3 or TRBV12-4 and J is TRBJ1-4; D gene uncertain. V was trimmed by 6 bases and J by 10 bases, leaving 9 bases between them. This CDR3 has 11 residues. The CDR3 coding sequence is TGTGCCAGCAGCCTTACATCAAAACTGTTTTTT. It specifies CASSLTSKLFF.

This clonotype was counted a few times. This chain links TRBV4-3 with TRBJ1-4; D is possibly TRBD1 (5 bases). Germline CDR1 reads LGHNA; CDR2 reads YSLEER. The length of the CDR3 is 15 residues. The V and J ends lost 1 base and 10 bases respectively, with 16 bases between them. Here the CDR3 reads CASSQGRGGWGKLFF. As DNA, the CDR3 is TGCGCCAGCAGCCAAGGACGGGGGGGTTGGGGAAAACTGTTTTTT.

The J gene is TRBJ2-2, the V gene TRBV21-1; the DNA was not compared with TRBD2, the D call given in the table. TRBV21-1 is annotated as a pseudogene. This CDR3 has 16 residues. CDR3 sequence: CASSNVPGEGTGELFF. Here the CDR3 DNA reads TGTGCCAGCAGCAATGTTCCTGGGGAGGGTACCGGGGAGCTGTTTTTT.

This clonotype was recorded a few times. The chain couples TRBV5-1 to TRBJ2-2; D gene uncertain. The V gene's germline CDR1 is SGHRS and CDR2 YFSETQ. Trimming removed 4 bases from V and 9 bases from J, with 13 bases in between. The CDR3 runs to 13 residues. For the CDR3, the DNA is TGCGCCAGCAGCATCCTCGAAGCTCGGGAGCTGTTTTTT. Amino acids: CASSILEARELFF.

This chain connects TRBV6-1 to TRBJ2-5; 11 nucleotides align to TRBD2. V gave up 6 bases and J gave up 1 base; unmatched junction bases: 7. Germline CDR1 is MNHNS and CDR2 is SASEGT. This CDR3 spans 16 amino acids. The CDR3 is CASSPLAGGIQETQYF. CDR3 nucleotides: TGTGCCAGCAGCCCCCTAGCGGGGGGAATCCAAGAGACCCAGTACTTC.

The rearrangement joins TRBV7-2 to TRBJ2-7; D gene ambiguous. The CDR3 spans 13 residues. Trimming removed 1 base at V and 2 bases at J, with 6 bases between. Germline V gives CDR1 SGHTA, CDR2 FQGNSA. The CDR3 nucleotides are TGTGCCAGCAGCTTAGGCGAGACCTACGAGCAGTACTTC. Translated: CASSLGETYEQYF.

The CDR3 region is CSARDRQGAKGYTF. As DNA, the CDR3 is TGCAGTGCTAGAGATAGGCAGGGGGCGAAGGGCTACACCTTC. The chain links TRBV20-1 to TRBJ1-2, with TRBD1 identical over 8 bases. Trimming cost V 0 bases and J 8 bases; bases outside gene matches: 8. The CDR3 loop spans 14 amino acids. Germline CDR1 DFQATT, CDR2 SNEGSKA (reference sequence).

The chain uses TRBV4-1 and TRBJ2-3; 7 nucleotides align to TRBD1. The V segment lost 4 bases and the J segment 4 bases; nucleotides outside the gene matches: 5. There are 14 residues in the CDR3. CDR1 is MGHRA, CDR2 YSYEKL, per germline. The CDR3 spells CASSRETGSDTQYF. CDR3 sequence (DNA): TGCGCCAGCAGCCGAGAGACAGGGTCAGATACGCAGTATTTT.

Only a few counts were recorded for this clonotype. The gene calls are TRBV20-1 and TRBJ2-5; D remains unclear. Germline V gene lookup returns CDR1 DFQATT and CDR2 SNEGSKA (reference sequence). Deletions cut 1 base from V and 4 bases from J, with 13 bases between. This CDR3 comprises 14 residues. The CDR3 region is CSARVSPAVETQYF. The CDR3 nucleotides read TGCAGTGCTAGAGTATCCCCCGCGGTAGAGACCCAGTACTTC.

The chain uses TRBV2 and TRBJ2-7; 9 bases line up with TRBD1. This CDR3 spans 16 amino acids. In germline, CDR1 is SNHLY, CDR2 FYNNEI. V lost 2 bases and J lost 4; bases outside the gene matches: 9. CDR3 DNA sequence: TGTGCCAGCAGTGAAATCTTAACAGGGGGCCTTTACGAGCAGTACTTC. Its translation: CASSEILTGGLYEQYF.

The rearrangement uses TRBV28 and TRBJ1-3; D is uncertain. Germline V gene lookup returns CDR1 MDHEN and CDR2 SYDVKM. The CDR3 runs 15 residues. Trimming removed 3 bases at V and 0 bases at J, with 9 bases between. CDR3 in amino acids: CASSLLQSSGNTIYF. Written as DNA, the CDR3 is TGTGCCAGCAGTTTGTTACAGAGCTCTGGAAACACCATATATTTT.